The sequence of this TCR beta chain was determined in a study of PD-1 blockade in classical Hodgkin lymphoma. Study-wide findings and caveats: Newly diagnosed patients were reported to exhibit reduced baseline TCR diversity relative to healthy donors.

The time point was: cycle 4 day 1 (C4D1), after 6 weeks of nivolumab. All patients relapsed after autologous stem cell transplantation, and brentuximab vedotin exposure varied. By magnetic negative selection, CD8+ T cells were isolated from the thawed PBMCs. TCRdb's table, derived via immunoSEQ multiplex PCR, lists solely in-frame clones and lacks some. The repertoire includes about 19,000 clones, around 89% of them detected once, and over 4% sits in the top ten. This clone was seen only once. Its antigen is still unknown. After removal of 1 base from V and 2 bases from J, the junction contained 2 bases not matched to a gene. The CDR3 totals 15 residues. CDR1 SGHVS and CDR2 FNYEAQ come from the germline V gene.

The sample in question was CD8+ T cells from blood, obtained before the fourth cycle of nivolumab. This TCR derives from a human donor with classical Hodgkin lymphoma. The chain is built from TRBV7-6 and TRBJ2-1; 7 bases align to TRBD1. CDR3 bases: TGTGCCAGCAGCTTAGGGGACAGAACCTACAATGAGCAGTTCTTC. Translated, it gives CASSLGDRTYNEQFF.